The clone carrying this T cell receptor (beta chain) was seen just once. These data originate in a study of blood T cell repertoires in COVID-19. Background on the study: Samples representing acute and convalescent COVID-19 were sourced from the United States, Italy and Spain. Sample material is recorded as cDNA or gDNA derived from T cells, B-cell-depleted T cells, or PBMCs.

Per the original data handling: Estimates of nucleated cell counts were drawn from the amplification of reference gene primers. The method was immunoSEQ multiplex PCR; TCRdb's version includes in-frame clones alone and lacks a portion of them. Clone size and V and J calls were adopted from that table, with D and trimming inferred from the DNA. The sample has approximately 150,000 clones, approximately 90% seen once. Looked up from germline, CDR1 is MNHEY and CDR2 is SVGEGT. Unmatched junction bases numbered 5, after V lost 2 bases and J lost 2 bases. The CDR3 is 16 amino acids. The chain is built from TRBV6-2 or TRBV6-3 and TRBJ2-5; 10 nucleotides match TRBD2. This clonotype originated in a woman between 50 and 59 years old with acute or convalescent COVID-19. Sequenced: peripheral blood. The CDR3 sequence: CASSYALAGFQETQYF. The CDR3, as DNA: TGTGCCAGCAGTTACGCACTAGCGGGGTTTCAAGAGACCCAGTACTTC.